This TCR beta chain was sequenced during a study of Ad26.COV2.S vaccination and SARS-CoV-2 variants. Whole-study findings and limits: The analyses of TCR breadth and depth may have understated the size of total T cell responses.

Note on this clone: Its antigen is undetermined.

This CDR3 region has 13 residues. Per germline, CDR1 MNHEY and CDR2 SVGAGI. The ends lost 7 bases at V and 3 bases at J; junction bases unmatched: 2. Assay: immunoSEQ multiplex PCR; the TCRdb copy retains only in-frame clones and omits some. Altogether around 400,000 clones are present, 89% being singletons, with the ten largest covering around 2%. Treatment given: over 15 received Ad26.COV2.S at low or high dose, single or two shots; about 5 received placebo; per-sample allocation not given. Sampling was done on day 63 after the first vaccine or placebo injection. Expressing Wuhan-strain SARS-CoV-2 spike, an Ad26 vector served as the vaccine.

The source is a person aged 18-65 years who received the Ad26.COV2.S COVID-19 vaccine or a placebo. The gene calls are TRBV6-5 and TRBJ1-2; 10 nucleotides align to TRBD1. This specimen was peripheral blood, taken in a trial of Ad26.COV2.S vaccine versus placebo. For the CDR3, the DNA is TGTGCCAGCACGACAGGGGGCGACTATGGCTACACCTTC. Its protein is CASTTGGDYGYTF.